Shown below are 18 T cell receptor beta chains from a single sample sequenced in a study of T cell changes during pregnancy in multiple sclerosis (dated by TCRdb to between 2017 and 2020). Library prep was done by the immunoSEQ multiplex PCR assay. As stored in TCRdb, this immuneACCESS dataset retains in-frame rearrangements with V and J assigned. A fraction of the clones does not appear; measured against another copy, unresolved V genes explain less than half of the discrepancy, and the remainder lacks a known reason. This sample lists about 77,000 clones; over 75% were detected once. The leading ten clones occupy approximately 2% of the sample. This sample comprised peripheral blood, obtained before pregnancy. Source of these receptors: a female donor with multiple sclerosis, enrolled in a pregnancy study.

This chain uses TRBV7-3 with TRBJ1-1; possible D gene TRBD1, 5 bases. CDR1 and CDR2 (germline): SGHTA, FQGTGA. There are 16 residues in the CDR3. V was trimmed by 2 bases and J by 3 bases, leaving 16 bases between them. The CDR3 DNA reads TGTGCCAGCAGCTTAGGTCCGGGTCTAGGGGACACTGAAGCTTTCTTT. Translating gives CASSLGPGLGDTEAFF.

The chain uses TRBV6-6 and TRBJ2-1; 10 bases are shared with TRBD1. The CDR3 covers 14 residues. From germline, CDR1 is MNHNY and CDR2 SVGAGI (reference sequence). V shed 8 bases, J shed 5 bases, and the junction held 6 bases outside the gene matches. CDR3 nucleotide sequence: TGTGCCAGCCTGGCCGGGACAGGGGACAATGAGCAGTTCTTC. This gives the protein CASLAGTGDNEQFF.

This clone occurred once. The same CDR3 can be traced to other DNA sequences in this sample. This chain connects TRBV5-6 to TRBJ2-7; 7 nucleotides agree with TRBD1. The V and J ends lost 4 bases and 1 base, in that order; junction bases with no gene match: 8. This CDR3 contains 15 residues. Germline values: CDR1 SGHDT, CDR2 YYEEEE. The CDR3 sequence is CASSLVGTVSYEQYF. CDR3 in DNA: TGTGCCAGCAGCCTTGTGGGGACAGTTTCCTACGAGCAGTACTTC.

The gene calls are TRBV7-9 and TRBJ1-1; perhaps TRBD1 as D (6 bases). The CDR3 is made up of 13 amino acids. The V and J ends lost 5 bases and 4 bases respectively, with 11 bases between them. Germline CDR1 is SEHNR and CDR2 is FQNEAQ (reference sequence). The CDR3 reads CASSPGGSTEAFF. CDR3 DNA: TGTGCCAGCAGCCCGGGGGGCAGCACTGAAGCTTTCTTT.

This clone was seen just once. The chain links TRBV5-5 to TRBJ1-3; TRBD1 matches at 9 bases. CDR1 is SGHKS and CDR2 is YYEKEE in the germline V gene (reference sequence). After removal of 5 bases from V and 4 bases from J, the junction contained 7 bases not matched to a gene. This CDR3 is 15 amino acids long. The chain's CDR3 is CASRLQGAPGNTIYF. For the CDR3, the DNA is TGTGCCAGCAGGTTACAGGGGGCGCCGGGAAACACCATATATTTT.

V and J are TRBV27 and TRBJ1-1, with D possibly matching TRBD1 (5 bases). The CDR3 extends over 12 amino acids. CDR1 is MNHEY and CDR2 is SMNVEV in the germline V gene (reference sequence). V was trimmed by 6 bases and J by 5 bases, leaving 10 bases between them. CDR3 nucleotide sequence: TGTGCCAGCAGATCAGGGTTTACTGAAGCTTTCTTT. Residues: CASRSGFTEAFF.

The chain is built from TRBV30 and TRBJ1-5, with 8 bases identical to TRBD1. Per the germline V gene, CDR1 is GTSNPN and CDR2 is SVGIG (reference sequence). There are 13 residues in the CDR3. J gave up 4 bases and V 4 bases, and 3 bases lay outside the gene matches. Written as DNA, the CDR3 is TGTGCCTGGAATCACAGGGGGAATCAGCCCCAGCATTTT. Translation: CAWNHRGNQPQHF.

This sequence joins TRBV30 and TRBJ1-2; maybe TRBD1 (5 bases). The germline V gene encodes CDR1 GTSNPN and CDR2 SVGIG (reference sequence). V lost 4 bases, J lost 8 bases, and 23 bases lay in between. CDR3 length: 15 amino acids. The CDR3 sequence: CAWTRRTISPLGYTF. The CDR3 bases are TGTGCCTGGACCCGGCGGACAATCAGCCCATTGGGCTACACCTTC.

The sample holds a few counts of this clone. The gene calls are TRBV30 and TRBJ1-1; maybe TRBD1 (5 bases). The CDR3 contains 11 residues. V dropped 2 bases and J dropped 4 bases, with 5 bases sitting between them. The germline V gene has CDR1 GTSNPN and CDR2 SVGIG (reference sequence). In DNA form, the CDR3 reads TGTGCCTGGAGTAGGGGCACTGAAGCTTTCTTT. Translated, it gives CAWSRGTEAFF.

V gene TRBV5-1 combines with J gene TRBJ1-1, with a weak D call TRBD1 (5 bases). The CDR3 runs 14 residues. Germline lookup yields CDR1 SGHRS and CDR2 YFSETQ. Trimming stripped 4 bases from V and 3 bases from J, with 13 bases between. The CDR3 sequence is CASSRTWGDTEAFF. For the CDR3, the DNA is TGCGCCAGCAGCCGTACGTGGGGGGACACTGAAGCTTTCTTT.

This clone was counted a single time. The rearrangement joins TRBV5-1 to TRBJ1-3; D is undetermined. Trimming stripped 1 base from V and 0 bases from J, with 14 bases between. CDR3 length: 17 residues. The germline V gene has CDR1 SGHRS and CDR2 YFSETQ. CDR3 residues: CASSLSVGSSSGNTIYF. CDR3 DNA sequence: TGCGCCAGCAGCTTGTCTGTTGGTAGCAGCTCTGGAAACACCATATATTTT.

The CDR3 DNA reads as TGTGCCAGCTCACCAGGGACAGGGGGCAATGGCTACACCTTC. Protein sequence: CASSPGTGGNGYTF. This sequence joins TRBV18 and TRBJ1-2, with 12 bases lining up with TRBD1. The CDR3 extends over 14 amino acids. Germline-derived CDR1 and CDR2 are KGHSH and LQKENI. With V trimmed by 2 bases and J by 6 bases, 1 base remained unmatched.

The chain is built from TRBV19 and TRBJ2-7, with TRBD2 matching over 8 bases. V dropped 3 bases and J dropped 6; count of bases not matched to a gene: 7. CDR3 size: 14 residues. Germline V gene lookup returns CDR1 LNHDA and CDR2 SQIVND (reference sequence). CDR3 sequence: CASSIGGAFGEQYF. CDR3 DNA sequence: TGTGCCAGTAGTATCGGGGGGGCCTTCGGCGAGCAGTACTTC. The full variable domain, in which reference TRBV19 and TRBJ2-7 provide the parts outside the CDR3, is DGGITQSPKYLFRKEGQNVTLSCEQNLNHDAMYWYRQDPGQGLRLIYYSQIVNDFQKGDIAEGYSVSREKKESFPLTVTSAQKNPTAFYLCASSIGGAFGEQYFGPGTRLTVT.

The CDR3 region has the DNA TGTGCCAGCAGCTTAGGGGCGGGTGTCGGAACGGGCTACACCTTC. As protein: CASSLGAGVGTGYTF. The chain carries TRBV7-8 and TRBJ1-2, with unresolved D. V gave up 1 base and J gave up 8 bases, with 17 bases separating them. The CDR3 is made up of 15 amino acids. Germline loops: CDR1 SGHVS, CDR2 FQNEAQ.

This chain's CDR3 is CASTPGTSYEQYF. The CDR3 region has the DNA TGTGCCAGCACTCCCGGGACAAGTTACGAGCAGTACTTC. J is TRBJ2-7 and V is TRBV6-1; the D gene is possibly TRBD1 (6 bases). V was clipped by 7 bases and J by 4 bases, with 14 bases between them. This CDR3 is 13 amino acids long. Germline loops: CDR1 MNHNS, CDR2 SASEGT.

J is TRBJ2-3 and V is TRBV7-9; TRBD2 aligns across 11 bases. Germline CDR1 and CDR2: SEHNR and FQNEAQ (reference sequence). After removal of 4 bases from V and 2 bases from J, the junction contained 11 bases not matched to a gene. CDR3 length equals 18 residues. The CDR3 DNA sequence: TGTGCCAGCAGCTCCGGACTAGCGGGCGACTTTTACACAGATACGCAGTATTTT. This encodes CASSSGLAGDFYTDTQYF.

The gene calls are TRBV9 and TRBJ2-2; the match to TRBD2 covers 7 bases. This CDR3 region has 16 residues. Germline lookup yields CDR1 SGDLS and CDR2 YYNGEE. Trimming took 0 bases from V and 5 from J; bases not matched to a gene: 7. This CDR3 reads CASSVEGRGRTGELFF. The CDR3 coding sequence is TGTGCCAGCAGCGTAGAGGGGCGGGGGAGGACCGGGGAGCTGTTTTTT.

This clone was recorded once. The genes are TRBV19 and TRBJ1-5; no clear D gene. The CDR3 spans 13 residues. Germline V gives CDR1 LNHDA, CDR2 SQIVND (reference sequence). V was shortened by 3 bases and J by 4 bases, with 7 bases between the two germline ends. CDR3 loop: CASSIQVNQPQHF. CDR3 nucleotide sequence: TGTGCCAGTAGTATCCAGGTAAATCAGCCCCAGCATTTT. Supplemented by reference TRBV19 and TRBJ1-5, the full variable domain reads DGGITQSPKYLFRKEGQNVTLSCEQNLNHDAMYWYRQDPGQGLRLIYYSQIVNDFQKGDIAEGYSVSREKKESFPLTVTSAQKNPTAFYLCASSIQVNQPQHFGDGTRLSIL.